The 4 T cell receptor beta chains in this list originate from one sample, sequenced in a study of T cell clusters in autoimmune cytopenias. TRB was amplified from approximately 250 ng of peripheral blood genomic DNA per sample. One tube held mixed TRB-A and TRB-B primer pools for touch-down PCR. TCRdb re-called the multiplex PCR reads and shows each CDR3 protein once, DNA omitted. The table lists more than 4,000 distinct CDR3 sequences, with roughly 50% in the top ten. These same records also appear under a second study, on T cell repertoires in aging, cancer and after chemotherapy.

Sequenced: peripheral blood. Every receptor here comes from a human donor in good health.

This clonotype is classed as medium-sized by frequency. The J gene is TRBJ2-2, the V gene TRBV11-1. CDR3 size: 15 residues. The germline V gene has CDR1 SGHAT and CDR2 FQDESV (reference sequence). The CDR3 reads CASSLYSGNTGELFF.

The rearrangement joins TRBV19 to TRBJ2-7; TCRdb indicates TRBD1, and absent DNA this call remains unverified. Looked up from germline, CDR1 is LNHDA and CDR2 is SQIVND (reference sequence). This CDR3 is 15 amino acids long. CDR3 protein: CASSSRDRVPYEQYF. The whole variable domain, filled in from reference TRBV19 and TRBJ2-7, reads DGGITQSPKYLFRKEGQNVTLSCEQNLNHDAMYWYRQDPGQGLRLIYYSQIVNDFQKGDIAEGYSVSREKKESFPLTVTSAQKNPTAFYLCASSSRDRVPYEQYFGPGTRLTVT.

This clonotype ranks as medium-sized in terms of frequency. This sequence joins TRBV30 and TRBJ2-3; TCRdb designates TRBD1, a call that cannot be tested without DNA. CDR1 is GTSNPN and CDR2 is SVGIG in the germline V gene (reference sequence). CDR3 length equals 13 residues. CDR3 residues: CAWRTGAEDTQYF.

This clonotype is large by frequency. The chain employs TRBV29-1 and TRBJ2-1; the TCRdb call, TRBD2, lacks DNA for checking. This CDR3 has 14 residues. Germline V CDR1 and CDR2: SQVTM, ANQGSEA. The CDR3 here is CSVYRSGKGNEQFF.